This record concerns one T cell receptor (beta chain) sequence. No antigen is known for it. The repertoire was sequenced with immunoSEQ multiplex PCR; TCRdb's copy has only in-frame clones and lacks some. The sample has 2 million to 2.5 million clones; 85% to 95% are singletons. The data derive from a study of shared clonotypes between healthy human individuals. Study-wide background: Donors consisted of two women and a few men between 18 and 49.

The CDR3 extends over 13 amino acids. Findings and limits, study-wide: A handful of donors had around 5.5% of their naive CD4 clonotypes in common.

All the donors were Caucasian adults who lived in Nashville, Tennessee. Sequencing was done on a sample of naive CD4+ T cells from PBMCs. Subset in this sample: CD45RA+ positively selected. V usage is TRBV21-1 and J usage is TRBJ1-3. TRBV21-1 represents a pseudogene. This TCR came from a man aged 18 to 30 in good health. Some clones in this sample may be carry-over from other donors' samples. The CDR3 DNA reads as TGTGCCAGCCGGGGAGATAGTGGAAACACCATATATTTT. Amino acid sequence: CASRGDSGNTIYF.